Each of the 30 T cell receptor beta chains below was sequenced from the same sample in a study of OX40 agonist ivuxolimab in advanced cancers. Profiled with immunoSEQ multiplex PCR; TCRdb holds only in-frame clones, not every one. The sample lists 89,000 or so clones, 70% to 90% seen once, with about 0.8% in the top ten. Sequencing used CD4+ or CD8+ T cells sorted from blood, obtained in a trial of the OX40 agonist ivuxolimab. The receptor set was obtained from an adult with an advanced solid tumor such as melanoma, head and neck, liver or kidney cancer.

The chain links TRBV2 to TRBJ2-3, with TRBD1 as a possible D gene (5 bases). V lost 10 bases, J lost 3 bases, and 11 bases lay in between. The CDR3 is 12 residues long. Germline V gene data show CDR1 as SNHLY and CDR2 as FYNNEI. The CDR3 loop reads CAIQDLTDTQYF. In nucleotides, the CDR3 is TGTGCCATACAGGATCTGACAGATACGCAGTATTTT.

The chain couples TRBV5-4 to TRBJ2-4; D call uncertain. V dropped 4 bases and J dropped 0 bases, with 8 bases sitting between them. The germline V gene has CDR1 SGHNT and CDR2 YYREEE (reference sequence). The CDR3 has 14 residues. CDR3 in amino acids: CASSPWLAKNIQYF. The CDR3 nucleotides are TGTGCCAGCAGCCCGTGGTTAGCCAAAAACATTCAGTACTTC.

The J gene is TRBJ1-4, the V gene TRBV28; D remains unclear. Germline CDR1 MDHEN, CDR2 SYDVKM. The CDR3 has 13 amino acids. V lost 8 bases and J lost 2, with 9 bases in between. The CDR3 nucleotides are TGTGCCAGCCGACGCGGCACTAATGAAAAACTGTTTTTT. Its protein product is CASRRGTNEKLFF.

This clone was counted a single time. The gene calls are TRBV5-1 and TRBJ2-5; unclear D gene. The CDR3 covers 20 residues. Germline V lookup: CDR1 SGHRS, CDR2 YFSETQ. The V and J ends lost 0 bases and 4 bases respectively, with 28 bases between them. DNA of the CDR3: TGCGCCAGCAGCTTGGGTCCTATCCGGTTCTCGGGTTTGGTGTCAGAGACCCAGTACTTC. Encoded protein: CASSLGPIRFSGLVSETQYF.

In this sample, this clone turned up once. This rearrangement joins TRBV6-5 to TRBJ1-3, with TRBD1 identical over 8 bases. Germline assignment: CDR1 MNHEY and CDR2 SVGAGI. The CDR3 length is 13 residues. V dropped 8 bases and J dropped 4; count of bases not matched to a gene: 4. CDR3 DNA: TGTGCCAGCTGGACAGGGATCGGAAACACCATATATTTT. It translates to CASWTGIGNTIYF.

The chain couples TRBV19 to TRBJ1-5; TRBD1 might be the D (6 bases). The CDR3 length is 15 residues. Trimming took off 5 bases at V and 1 base at J, with 12 bases between the two ends. Germline assignment: CDR1 LNHDA and CDR2 SQIVND (reference sequence). DNA of the CDR3: TGTGCCAGTAGTCTCCAGGGACACAGCAATCAGCCCCAGCATTTT. It codes for CASSLQGHSNQPQHF.

There are a few counts of this clone. The chain has TRBV21-1 and TRBJ1-5; the table calls TRBD1, which could not be checked here. TRBV21-1 is flagged as a pseudogene. The CDR3 consists of 16 residues. CDR3 region: CASSTRDRISNQPQHF. The CDR3 DNA is TGTGCCAGCAGCACAAGGGACAGGATTAGCAATCAGCCCCAGCATTTT.

In DNA, the CDR3 is TGTGCCAGCTCGCCCGACAGATTCTCCTACGAGCAGTACTTC. This codes for CASSPDRFSYEQYF. V usage is TRBV18 and J usage is TRBJ2-5, with a weak D call TRBD1 (5 bases). Judging by the DNA end, TRBJ2-7 fits better; the J call may be wrong. This CDR3 has 14 amino acids. Germline V gene sequence: CDR1 KGHSH, CDR2 LQKENI.

J is TRBJ2-7 and V is TRBV18; tentatively, D is TRBD1 (5 bases). In germline, CDR1 is KGHSH, CDR2 LQKENI. The CDR3 runs 14 residues. Trimming cost V 5 bases and J 7 bases, with 18 bases left between them. The CDR3 coding sequence is TGTGCCAGCTCATCAACAGACAGTAACGGGGAGCAGTACTTC. This gives the protein CASSSTDSNGEQYF.

This clone was seen a single time. The gene calls are TRBV7-3 and TRBJ2-7, with D perhaps assigned TRBD1 or TRBD2 (5 bases each). The V and J ends lost 5 bases and 2 bases respectively, with 13 bases between them. CDR1 is SGHTA and CDR2 is FQGTGA in the germline V gene. The CDR3 totals 14 residues. CDR3 in amino acids: CASSPEQGPYEQYF. CDR3 coding DNA: TGTGCCAGCAGCCCCGAGCAGGGACCCTACGAGCAGTACTTC.

The genes are TRBV19 and TRBJ1-3; the D is unclear. The CDR3 runs to 16 residues. V was clipped by 3 bases and J by 0 bases, with 12 bases between them. CDR1 is LNHDA and CDR2 is SQIVND in the germline V gene (reference sequence). The CDR3 sequence: CASSIWADSSGNTIYF. For the CDR3, the DNA is TGTGCCAGTAGTATTTGGGCGGATAGCTCTGGAAACACCATATATTTT. The full variable domain, rest sourced from reference TRBV19 and TRBJ1-3, is DGGITQSPKYLFRKEGQNVTLSCEQNLNHDAMYWYRQDPGQGLRLIYYSQIVNDFQKGDIAEGYSVSREKKESFPLTVTSAQKNPTAFYLCASSIWADSSGNTIYFGEGSWLTVV.

The rearrangement uses TRBV28 and TRBJ2-7; no definite D call. The length of the CDR3 is 12 residues. Germline loops: CDR1 MDHEN, CDR2 SYDVKM. Trimming shortened V by 7 bases and J by 4 bases, and 11 bases separated the two germline ends. CDR3 protein: CASTGYRYEQYF. CDR3 in DNA: TGTGCCAGCACAGGTTATCGGTACGAGCAGTACTTC.

This rearrangement joins TRBV7-9 to TRBJ2-2; D is undetermined. V lost 6 bases, J lost 5 bases, and 13 bases lay in between. CDR1 SEHNR and CDR2 FQNEAQ come from the germline V gene (reference sequence). This CDR3 is 14 amino acids long. CDR3 bases: TGTGCCAGCAGTCTTGTCTTTGGTACCGGGGAGCTGTTTTTT. This gives the protein CASSLVFGTGELFF.

V gene TRBV7-2 combines with J gene TRBJ2-4; D remains unclear. The CDR3 has 12 residues. Germline-derived CDR1 and CDR2 are SGHTA and FQGNSA. Trimming removed 5 bases from V and 6 bases from J, with 8 bases in between. The CDR3 nucleotides are TGTGCCAGCAGCCTGTACAGAAACATTCAGTACTTC. Translation gives CASSLYRNIQYF. Complete variable domain (other parts from reference TRBV7-2 and TRBJ2-4): GAGVSQSPSNKVTEKGKDVELRCDPISGHTALYWYRQSLGQGLEFLIYFQGNSAPDKSGLPSDRFSAERTGGSVSTLTIQRTQQEDSAVYLCASSLYRNIQYFGAGTRLSVL.

J is TRBJ2-7 and V is TRBV13; TRBD1 matches at 7 bases. Losses at the gene ends were 5 bases for V and 0 bases for J; bases not matched to a gene: 10. Germline V gene lookup returns CDR1 PRHDT and CDR2 FYEKMQ (reference sequence). This CDR3 has 16 amino acids. The CDR3 nucleotides are TGTGCCAGCAGCCGCGGTAGGGACAGTAACTCCTACGAGCAGTACTTC. This encodes CASSRGRDSNSYEQYF.

CDR3 sequence reads: CASSFPRETQYF. CDR3 DNA: TGTGCCAGCAGTTTCCCGCGAGAGACCCAGTACTTC. The chain carries TRBV28 and TRBJ2-5; D remains unclear. Germline V gene sequence: CDR1 MDHEN, CDR2 SYDVKM. V was pared by 3 bases and J by 4 bases, with 6 bases between. This CDR3 has 12 residues.

The CDR3 DNA follows: TGTGCCAGTAGTATAAGTCGGGAGTGGGGCAATGAGCAGTTCTTC. Encoded protein: CASSISREWGNEQFF. V usage is TRBV19 and J usage is TRBJ2-1, with D tentatively TRBD2 (6 bases). The CDR3 contains 15 residues. CDR1 is LNHDA and CDR2 is SQIVND in the germline V gene (reference sequence). Trimming removed 2 bases from V and 6 bases from J, with 14 bases in between.

The gene calls are TRBV4-1 and TRBJ2-3; no definite D call. CDR3 length: 16 amino acids. Germline CDR1 MGHRA, CDR2 YSYEKL. The germline V and J ends were trimmed by 1 base and 0 bases, with 11 bases remaining between them. As DNA, the CDR3 is TGCGCCAGCAGCCAAGGATCCTTGATGAGCACAGATACGCAGTATTTT. It translates to CASSQGSLMSTDTQYF.

The chain links TRBV27 to TRBJ2-7; 14 nucleotides match TRBD2. Trimming took 6 bases from V and 4 from J; bases not matched to a gene: 2. CDR3 length: 14 amino acids. Germline V gene data show CDR1 as MNHEY and CDR2 as SMNVEV (reference sequence). This chain's CDR3 is CASSGTSGSYEQYF. CDR3 bases: TGTGCCAGCAGCGGGACTAGCGGGAGTTACGAGCAGTACTTC.

The V and J genes are TRBV18 and TRBJ1-1; TRBD1 might be the D (6 bases). Trimming removed 3 bases from V and 3 bases from J, with 17 bases in between. Germline loops: CDR1 KGHSH, CDR2 LQKENI. The CDR3 covers 16 residues. The CDR3 region has the DNA TGTGCCAGCTCACCGCGTACAGGGACGAGGGACACTGAAGCTTTCTTT. This codes for CASSPRTGTRDTEAFF.

This rearrangement joins TRBV10-3 to TRBJ1-1; D not certain. Germline V gives CDR1 ENHRY, CDR2 SYGVKD. The ends were cut back, 4 bases at V and 4 bases at J, with 13 bases in the middle. This CDR3 comprises 14 residues. CDR3 coding DNA: TGTGCCATCAGTGTTATGGGGAGAGCCACTGAAGCTTTCTTT. This sequence encodes CAISVMGRATEAFF.

The V call is TRBV9, the J call TRBJ2-3; 12 bases align to TRBD2. The CDR3 consists of 19 residues. V lost 0 bases and J lost 0; bases outside the gene matches: 8. Germline assignment: CDR1 SGDLS and CDR2 YYNGEE. The CDR3 loop is CASSVAPLLAGGSTDTQYF. The CDR3, as DNA: TGTGCCAGCAGCGTAGCCCCGCTCCTAGCGGGAGGGAGCACAGATACGCAGTATTTT.

The rearrangement links TRBV7-2 to TRBJ2-7, with D possibly being TRBD2 (5 bases). The CDR3 runs to 14 residues. The germline V gene has CDR1 SGHTA and CDR2 FQGNSA. Trimming cost V 6 bases and J 0 bases, with 12 bases left between them. CDR3 region: CASSSASSSYEQYF. CDR3 sequence (DNA): TGTGCCAGCAGTTCGGCTAGCAGCTCCTACGAGCAGTACTTC.

There are a few counts of this clone. J is TRBJ1-5 and V is TRBV29-1, with TRBD1 identical over 11 bases. The germline V gene has CDR1 SQVTM and CDR2 ANQGSEA. Unmatched junction bases numbered 1, after V lost 4 bases and J lost 2 bases. The CDR3 is made up of 14 amino acids. The CDR3 is CSVGGQGGNQPQHF. CDR3 coding DNA: TGCAGCGTTGGGGGACAGGGGGGCAATCAGCCCCAGCATTTT.

For the CDR3, the DNA is TGTGCCAGCAGCTCGAGGACTAGCTTTTCCTACGAGCAGTACTTC. Its translation is CASSSRTSFSYEQYF. This chain connects TRBV7-9 to TRBJ2-7, with 8 bases identical to TRBD2. Per germline, CDR1 SEHNR and CDR2 FQNEAQ (reference sequence). The V gene end was trimmed by 4 bases and the J gene end by 1 base; junction bases not matched to a gene: 6. This CDR3 region has 15 residues. The full variable domain, completed using reference TRBV7-9 and TRBJ2-7, is DTGVSQNPRHKITKRGQNVTFRCDPISEHNRLYWYRQTLGQGPEFLTYFQNEAQLEKSRLLSDRFSAERPKGSFSTLEIQRTEQGDSAMYLCASSSRTSFSYEQYFGPGTRLTVT.

This clone has only one observation. This sequence joins TRBV7-2 and TRBJ2-1; 8 bases align to TRBD2. With 7 bases clipped from V and 0 bases from J, the junction kept 8 bases outside the gene matches. CDR1 and CDR2 from the germline V gene are SGHTA and FQGNSA. The CDR3 consists of 16 residues. This CDR3 is CASTLAASSSYNEQFF. The CDR3 nucleotides are TGTGCCAGCACACTAGCGGCATCGAGCTCCTACAATGAGCAGTTCTTC.

The genes are TRBV7-9 and TRBJ1-5; 7 nucleotides agree with TRBD1. Germline trimming cut 5 bases from V and 3 bases from J; bases unmatched to any gene: 10. CDR3 length equals 16 residues. Germline CDR1 is SEHNR and CDR2 is FQNEAQ (reference sequence). The CDR3 sequence: CASSPRTDRLNQPQHF. In nucleotides, the CDR3 is TGTGCCAGCAGCCCTAGAACGGACAGGCTCAATCAGCCCCAGCATTTT.

The rearrangement joins TRBV19 to TRBJ1-2; 8 nucleotides agree with TRBD1. Germline V gene sequence: CDR1 LNHDA, CDR2 SQIVND (reference sequence). The CDR3 runs 14 residues. The V and J ends lost 5 bases and 8 bases, in that order; junction bases with no gene match: 10. CDR3 in amino acids: CASSQWQGAYGYTF. CDR3 DNA sequence: TGTGCCAGTAGTCAATGGCAGGGGGCGTACGGCTACACCTTC.

The chain joins TRBV5-1 to TRBJ2-1; D is possibly TRBD1 or TRBD2 (6 bases each). Germline values: CDR1 SGHRS, CDR2 YFSETQ. This CDR3 region has 15 residues. Trimming left V 1 base short and J 6 bases short, with 14 bases between. CDR3 region: CASSLIFGGANEQFF. DNA for the CDR3: TGCGCCAGCAGCTTGATATTCGGGGGCGCCAATGAGCAGTTCTTC.

The chain links TRBV7-2 to TRBJ2-1; possible D gene TRBD2, 6 bases. V was pared by 3 bases and J by 8 bases, with 20 bases between. CDR1 and CDR2 from the germline V gene are SGHTA and FQGNSA. CDR3 length: 16 amino acids. Here the CDR3 reads CASSFGAGSARDEQFF. The CDR3 DNA reads as TGTGCCAGCAGCTTCGGAGCGGGCTCCGCCCGGGATGAGCAGTTCTTC.